The sequence of this T cell receptor (beta chain) was determined in a study of identical twins. TCRdb reprocessed the 5' RACE reads with MiXCR, giving one entry per CDR3 protein. The table shows approximately 890,000 distinct CDR3 sequences, with roughly an eighth occurring only once. The length of the CDR3 is 13 residues. Trimming left V 6 bases short and J 6 bases short, with 14 bases between. Germline CDR1 reads SNHLY; CDR2 reads FYNNEI. The same data also contributed to another study, on yellow fever vaccine responses in identical twins.

The sequenced sample consisted of PBMCs. The chain couples TRBV2 to TRBJ1-2; D possibly corresponds to TRBD1 (5 bases). The receptor was isolated from a woman aged 18-29 years in good health. CDR3 DNA: TGTGCCAGCAGAGCCGGGACGTACCATGGCTACACCTTC. Amino acids: CASRAGTYHGYTF.